Following are 16 T cell receptor beta chains from one sample sequenced in a study of blood T cell repertoires in COVID-19. Method: immunoSEQ multiplex PCR; TCRdb's copy keeps in-frame clones and lacks some. The data contain around 250,000 clones, 82% of them singletons. Sequenced sample: peripheral blood. The receptors stem from a woman younger than 30 with acute or convalescent COVID-19.

V and J are TRBV5-1 and TRBJ2-7; D is uncertain. CDR1 is SGHRS and CDR2 is YFSETQ in the germline V gene. V shed 1 base and J shed 2 bases, with 13 bases lying between them. This CDR3 region has 15 residues. The CDR3 loop reads CASSLRQDAPYEQYF. For the CDR3, the DNA is TGCGCCAGCAGCTTGCGGCAGGATGCCCCCTACGAGCAGTACTTC.

The chain carries TRBV30 and TRBJ2-7, with 7 bases matching TRBD1. The CDR3 runs 12 residues. The junction had 2 bases not matched to a gene; V was cut back by 6 bases and J by 0 bases. CDR1 GTSNPN and CDR2 SVGIG come from the germline V gene (reference sequence). The CDR3, as DNA: TGTGCCTGTCAGGGGGACTCCTACGAGCAGTACTTC. Amino acid sequence: CACQGDSYEQYF.

The V gene is TRBV14, the J gene TRBJ2-5; possible D gene TRBD2, 6 bases. The CDR3 length is 18 residues. The V gene lost 1 base and the J gene lost 3 bases, with 21 bases spanning the gap. Germline CDR1 reads SGHDN; CDR2 reads FVKESK. The DNA of the CDR3 is TGTGCCAGCAGCCAAGTCCCGGGACTCCATTCTCCTAAAGAGACCCAGTACTTC. It yields the protein CASSQVPGLHSPKETQYF.

This rearrangement joins TRBV7-8 to TRBJ2-3, with 13 bases identical to TRBD2. The CDR3 totals 16 residues. Germline V gene sequence: CDR1 SGHVS, CDR2 FQNEAQ. After removal of 5 bases from V and 4 bases from J, the junction contained 6 bases not matched to a gene. The CDR3, as DNA: TGTGCCAGCAGCCCACTAGCGGGAGGGCCCGCAGATACGCAGTATTTT. It codes for CASSPLAGGPADTQYF.

The CDR3 spells CASSKIPGLAVLDEQFF. As DNA, the CDR3 is TGTGCCAGTAGCAAAATCCCGGGACTAGCGGTCTTAGATGAGCAGTTCTTC. The chain carries TRBV19 and TRBJ2-1, with 11 bases identical to TRBD2. The CDR3 covers 17 residues. V lost 6 bases, J lost 8 bases, and 15 bases stayed unmatched. Germline-derived CDR1 and CDR2 are LNHDA and SQIVND (reference sequence).

The CDR3 sequence: CASSHDPGQGSTDTQYF. DNA for the CDR3: TGTGCCAGCAGCCACGACCCGGGACAGGGCTCTACAGATACGCAGTATTTT. The V and J genes are TRBV4-2 and TRBJ2-3, with 9 bases that match TRBD1. Germline CDR1 reads LGHNA; CDR2 reads YNFKEQ. The CDR3 extends over 17 amino acids. V was clipped by 3 bases and J by 3 bases; unmatched bases: 10.

The rearrangement joins TRBV13 to TRBJ1-5; D uncertain. Germline CDR1 reads PRHDT; CDR2 reads FYEKMQ (reference sequence). Trimming took 0 bases from V and 0 from J, leaving 9 bases between them. The CDR3 contains 16 residues. This chain's CDR3 is CASSLGRWNSNQPQHF. The CDR3 nucleotides read TGTGCCAGCAGCTTAGGCAGGTGGAATAGCAATCAGCCCCAGCATTTT.

The V and J genes are TRBV25-1 and TRBJ2-2, with 7 bases identical to TRBD1. Germline CDR1 is MGHDK and CDR2 is SYGVNS. J gave up 4 bases and V 4 bases, and 3 bases lay outside the gene matches. This CDR3 region has 14 residues. Written as DNA, the CDR3 is TGTGCCAGCAGTGGACAGGGCCCCACCGGGGAGCTGTTTTTT. Translating it yields CASSGQGPTGELFF.

This clone was counted only a few times. V and J are TRBV7-6 and TRBJ1-1; 7 nucleotides align to TRBD1. This CDR3 has 14 amino acids. Germline V gives CDR1 SGHVS, CDR2 FNYEAQ. The V and J ends lost 5 bases and 1 base, in that order; junction bases with no gene match: 4. CDR3 amino acids: CASSLGTANTEAFF. In DNA form, the CDR3 reads TGTGCCAGCAGCCTAGGGACAGCGAACACTGAAGCTTTCTTT.

The chain uses TRBV4-3 and TRBJ1-6; no reliable D call. This CDR3 has 16 residues. Trimming removed 0 bases from V and 5 bases from J, with 11 bases in between. The germline V gene has CDR1 LGHNA and CDR2 YSLEER. The CDR3: CASSQDHVSNNSPLHF. The CDR3 nucleotides are TGCGCCAGCAGCCAAGATCATGTCAGTAATAATTCACCCCTCCACTTT.

The chain joins TRBV18 to TRBJ2-5, with 7 bases fitting TRBD2. After removal of 3 bases from V and 2 bases from J, the junction contained 6 bases not matched to a gene. The CDR3 has 15 residues. Per germline, CDR1 KGHSH and CDR2 LQKENI. CDR3 amino acids: CASSPNEGGQETQYF. For the CDR3, the DNA is TGTGCCAGCTCACCCAATGAGGGAGGGCAAGAGACCCAGTACTTC.

This clone has just one count. The V call is TRBV5-4, the J call TRBJ2-3; TRBD2 matches 11 bases. Germline values: CDR1 SGHNT, CDR2 YYREEE (reference sequence). V lost 2 bases and J lost 3; bases outside the gene matches: 2. The CDR3 is 15 residues long. The CDR3 DNA reads as TGTGCCAGCAGCTTACTAGCGGGAGTGACAGATACGCAGTATTTT. It yields the protein CASSLLAGVTDTQYF.

This chain uses TRBV11-3 with TRBJ2-7; 9 bases agree with TRBD1. There are 15 residues in the CDR3. Germline V gene sequence: CDR1 SGHNT, CDR2 YENEEA. Trimming took 4 bases from V and 3 from J; bases not matched to a gene: 7. CDR3 sequence (DNA): TGTGCCAGCAGCTCCAGGACAGGGGCAAACTACGAGCAGTACTTC. The encoded protein is CASSSRTGANYEQYF.

V and J are TRBV28 and TRBJ2-7, with a possible D match to TRBD1 (6 bases). The CDR3 is 17 residues long. The V end lost 2 bases, the J end lost 0 bases, and 17 bases lay between the germline ends. The germline gives CDR1 MDHEN, CDR2 SYDVKM. CDR3 sequence reads: CASSLGWAEGGSYEQYF. The CDR3, as DNA: TGTGCCAGCAGTTTAGGGTGGGCAGAAGGGGGCTCCTACGAGCAGTACTTC.

The chain employs TRBV27 and TRBJ2-1; weak D call: TRBD2 (7 bases). With 7 bases removed from V and 3 bases from J, the gap between germline ends came to 16 bases. The CDR3 extends over 15 amino acids. CDR1 MNHEY and CDR2 SMNVEV come from the germline V gene (reference sequence). The CDR3 DNA reads as TGTGCCAGCAAGGGGGGGACTCAATACTACAATGAGCAGTTCTTC. It translates to CASKGGTQYYNEQFF.

This chain uses TRBV9 with TRBJ2-1; 11 bases align to TRBD2. This CDR3 region has 17 residues. Germline assignment: CDR1 SGDLS and CDR2 YYNGEE. V dropped 4 bases and J dropped 13; count of bases not matched to a gene: 19. CDR3 protein: CASSLRPGTSGYTGQFF. The DNA for the CDR3 is TGTGCCAGCAGCCTGCGTCCCGGGACTAGCGGATATACCGGCCAGTTCTTC.